One and the same sample provided the 7 T cell receptor beta chains below, sequenced in a study of identical twins. TCRdb re-called the 5' RACE reads with MiXCR, one entry per CDR3 protein. The sample comprises 690,000 or so distinct CDR3 sequences, around 8.3% of which are singletons, and approximately 0.89% rests with the top ten. Separately, the same data were catalogued under a study of yellow fever vaccine responses in identical twins.

Sample: PBMCs. All receptors derive from a young woman in good health.

The table lists this clonotype with many counts. The chain recombines TRBV12-3 or TRBV12-4 with TRBJ2-1; D assignment may be TRBD1 or TRBD2 (6 bases each). V was shortened by 10 bases and J by 2 bases, with 15 bases between the two germline ends. The CDR3 is made up of 14 amino acids. The chain's CDR3 is CATQWGAAYNEQFF. The CDR3 region has the DNA TGTGCCACCCAGTGGGGGGCTGCCTACAATGAGCAGTTCTTC.

The chain recombines TRBV5-1 with TRBJ2-1; possible D gene TRBD2, 5 bases. V was cut by 0 bases and J by 7 bases, with 14 bases left in between. Germline values: CDR1 SGHRS, CDR2 YFSETQ. This CDR3 has 15 amino acids. CDR3 nucleotide sequence: TGCGCCAGCAGCTTGGAAGGGTCCCCGGGGAATGAGCAGTTCTTC. This codes for CASSLEGSPGNEQFF.

This clonotype was counted many times. V and J are TRBV9 and TRBJ2-1; a weak D match, TRBD1 (5 bases). V was clipped by 6 bases and J by 3 bases, with 13 bases between them. The germline V gene encodes CDR1 SGDLS and CDR2 YYNGEE. This CDR3 comprises 14 residues. CDR3 protein: CASNDGAGYNEQFF. The CDR3 bases are TGTGCCAGCAACGATGGGGCAGGCTACAATGAGCAGTTCTTC.

This clonotype was picked up a small number of times. The chain links TRBV5-1 to TRBJ2-7; D gene uncertain. The germline V and J ends were trimmed by 1 base and 0 bases, with 11 bases remaining between them. The CDR3 has 15 residues. Germline CDR1 and CDR2: SGHRS and YFSETQ. The CDR3 loop reads CASSLFVGVSYEQYF. The CDR3, as DNA: TGCGCCAGCAGCTTGTTCGTAGGTGTCTCCTACGAGCAGTACTTC.

This clonotype occurred many times. The chain has TRBV29-1 and TRBJ2-2; D is perhaps TRBD2 (5 bases). Germline-derived CDR1 and CDR2 are SQVTM and ANQGSEA. The V end was cut by 5 bases, the J end by 3 bases, with 10 bases between. This CDR3 comprises 13 residues. CDR3 region: CSVRWGDTGELFF. The CDR3 coding sequence is TGCAGCGTTCGGTGGGGAGACACCGGGGAGCTGTTTTTT.

This clonotype was observed a handful of times. V gene TRBV9 combines with J gene TRBJ2-5; D perhaps matches TRBD1 (5 bases). The CDR3 totals 16 residues. V lost 0 bases, J lost 5 bases, and 17 bases lay in between. Germline V gives CDR1 SGDLS, CDR2 YYNGEE. CDR3 sequence reads: CASSVAGAPRRETQYF. The CDR3 DNA follows: TGTGCCAGCAGCGTAGCTGGGGCCCCGAGGCGGGAGACCCAGTACTTC.

The V gene is TRBV9, the J gene TRBJ2-7, with D possibly matching TRBD1 (6 bases). Trimming left V 4 bases short and J 0 bases short, with 14 bases between. Germline assignment: CDR1 SGDLS and CDR2 YYNGEE. The CDR3 sequence is 15 residues long. In DNA form, the CDR3 reads TGTGCCAGCAGCAAACAGGGCCCGGGCTCCTACGAGCAGTACTTC. It yields the protein CASSKQGPGSYEQYF.